The present T cell receptor (beta chain) was sequenced within a study of cytomegalovirus exposure and HLA in healthy donors (dated by TCRdb to about 2017). A note on the overall study: According to a later analysis, one platform produced both the 110 or so validation repertoires and the 666 repertoires of the first cohort. Along with the 666-subject first cohort, a separate validation cohort of over a hundred different subjects was used. To predict cytomegalovirus infection status, the study brought together high-throughput TCR immunosequencing, statistical association of individual TCRs with disease status, and machine learning. The aim of the study was to test whether cataloging public T cell receptors could identify signatures of past pathogen exposure. Study-wide conclusions, independent of this receptor: In the study, 150 to 200 TCR beta chains were listed as associated with cytomegalovirus. According to the authors, the approach could potentially be generalized to other disease states and immunological phenotypes. In vitro tests confirmed that three of the cytomegalovirus-associated TCR beta chains recognize cytomegalovirus antigens. All 120 or so repertoires were used to score co-occurrence in the validation cohort in a later analysis, because that analysis had no HLA typing for the cohort. The classifier was reported to diagnose cytomegalovirus status with high specificity and sensitivity in both the original cohort and the validation cohort. While some public TCRs were present in many individuals, most TCR sequences turned up only very rarely across donors. A later analysis found that TCRs clustered in the first cohort also tended to co-occur in the 120 validation repertoires, with approximately 94% of cluster scores above 0.

The library was prepared using the immunoSEQ multiplex PCR assay. The published analysis was carried out like this. A statistical classification framework was built to diagnose cytomegalovirus status from the catalog of TCR beta chain sequences. In TCRdb, the immuneACCESS table is reduced to in-frame sequences with V and J assigned. These tables do not hold every clone; where another copy was compared, an unresolved V gene accounts for under half, and the others remain unexplained. V, J and clone size were drawn from that table, and D and trimming were deduced from the DNA. The sample table holds about 330,000 clones, of which 80% to 90% were seen once. The top ten constitute around 0.84% of the sample. From its cysteine to its phenylalanine, the CDR3 spans 14 amino acids. Here the CDR3 DNA is all that survives: 42 bases in frame from base 1. Via the germline V gene, CDR1 is SGHRS and CDR2 YFSETQ. V is reduced by 4 bases and J by 7 bases, leaving a spacing of 14 bases between them.

The donors were included in the validation cohort of some 120 subjects, a group kept apart from the roughly 700-subject first cohort. Regarding this clone: Its specific antigen is unknown. No qualities accompany the bases; no much larger clone lies one base away.

The specimen sequenced was PBMCs. The receptor's source is a young woman in good health and CMV-seronegative. The chain joins TRBV5-1 to TRBJ2-2, with a weak D call of TRBD1 (6 bases match). The base sequence is TGCGCCAGCAGCCCGGCAGGGGACGGCGGGGAGCTGTTTTTT. Its translation reads: CASSPAGDGGELFF. The full variable domain, with segments outside the CDR3 supplied by the reference TRBV5-1 and TRBJ2-2 proteins, appears as KAGVTQTPRYLIKTRGQQVTLSCSPISGHRSVSWYQQTPGQGLQFLFEYFSETQRNKGNFPGRFSGRQFSNSRSEMNVSTLELGDSALYLCASSPAGDGGELFFGEGSRLTVL.